These 9 T cell receptor beta chains share one sample of origin, sequenced in a study of CD8+ T cells in alopecia areata. Investigators isolated RNA and reverse transcribed it into cDNA to act as the sequencing template. The data were produced by immunoSEQ multiplex PCR, yet TCRdb's version contains in-frame clones alone and is incomplete. The sample has about 82,000 clones, roughly 51% seen once. Sequenced material: NKG2D-high CD8+ T cells sorted from blood. The origin of the receptors is a human donor with alopecia areata.

The sample holds one count of this clone. The rearrangement uses TRBV30 and TRBJ1-2; D ambiguous. The germline V gene has CDR1 GTSNPN and CDR2 SVGIG (reference sequence). Trimming left V 2 bases short and J 1 base short, with 14 bases between. The CDR3 spans 15 residues. CDR3 DNA: TGTGCCTGGAGTTTGAGAGCATACGTTAACTATGGCTACACCTTC. This gives the protein CAWSLRAYVNYGYTF.

As DNA, the CDR3 is TGTGCCAGCGGGACTAGCGGCTTAATACAAGAGACCCAGTACTTC. Residues: CASGTSGLIQETQYF. The chain uses TRBV27 and TRBJ2-5; 11 nucleotides agree with TRBD2. Trimming removed 8 bases from V and 2 bases from J; junction bases left unmatched: 7. CDR3 length equals 15 residues. Germline lookup yields CDR1 MNHEY and CDR2 SMNVEV (reference sequence).

This clone appeared a few times. The V gene is TRBV28, the J gene TRBJ1-1; D is uncertain. In germline, CDR1 is MDHEN, CDR2 SYDVKM. V lost 3 bases, J lost 1 base, and 3 bases lay in between. CDR3 length: 12 residues. The CDR3: CASSLGNTEAFF. DNA of the CDR3: TGTGCCAGCAGTTTGGGGAACACTGAAGCTTTCTTT.

The chain recombines TRBV9 with TRBJ2-5; D is unclear. CDR3 length equals 13 residues. Germline lookup yields CDR1 SGDLS and CDR2 YYNGEE. V gave up 3 bases and J gave up 4 bases, with 10 bases separating them. The CDR3 sequence: CASSEGWSETQYF. The DNA for the CDR3 is TGTGCCAGCAGCGAAGGTTGGTCAGAGACCCAGTACTTC.

This clone was counted a few times. This chain uses TRBV28 with TRBJ2-1; D possibly corresponds to TRBD1 (5 bases). Germline assignment: CDR1 MDHEN and CDR2 SYDVKM. V was clipped by 7 bases and J by 7 bases, with 11 bases between them. The CDR3 contains 12 residues. The CDR3 bases are TGTGCCAGCAAGGCAGGGATGAATGAGCAGTTCTTC. Protein: CASKAGMNEQFF.

This clone has a handful of counts. V gene TRBV7-9 combines with J gene TRBJ1-5; D possibly corresponds to TRBD1 (5 bases). The germline gives CDR1 SEHNR, CDR2 FQNEAQ (reference sequence). The CDR3 has 14 residues. With 5 bases removed from V and 0 bases from J, the gap between germline ends came to 8 bases. Here the CDR3 reads CASSVQGSNQPQHF. Written as DNA, the CDR3 is TGTGCCAGCAGCGTGCAGGGTAGCAATCAGCCCCAGCATTTT.

This chain links TRBV5-6 with TRBJ2-7, with D tentatively TRBD1 or TRBD2 (5 bases each). There are 14 residues in the CDR3. Germline V gene sequence: CDR1 SGHDT, CDR2 YYEEEE. Between the trimmed V and J ends, which lost 3 bases and 3 bases, there was a span of 13 bases. For the CDR3, the DNA is TGTGCCAGCAGCTCCGGGACCAAGGGCTACGAGCAGTACTTC. It specifies CASSSGTKGYEQYF.

The gene calls are TRBV4-1 and TRBJ2-7; D uncertain. CDR3 length: 16 amino acids. V lost 0 bases to trimming and J lost 2 bases, with 14 bases between them. In germline, CDR1 is MGHRA, CDR2 YSYEKL. The CDR3 region has the DNA TGCGCCAGCAGCCAAGACCCGTGGGTACAGCCCTACGAGCAGTACTTC. The encoded protein is CASSQDPWVQPYEQYF.

J is TRBJ1-1 and V is TRBV29-1, with D possibly being TRBD1 (6 bases). Trimming removed 7 bases at V and 6 bases at J, with 18 bases between. Germline V gene sequence: CDR1 SQVTM, CDR2 ANQGSEA. The CDR3 has 13 amino acids. The CDR3: CSAEGGGRPEAFF. CDR3 DNA sequence: TGCAGCGCCGAAGGGGGGGGCCGCCCTGAAGCTTTCTTT.